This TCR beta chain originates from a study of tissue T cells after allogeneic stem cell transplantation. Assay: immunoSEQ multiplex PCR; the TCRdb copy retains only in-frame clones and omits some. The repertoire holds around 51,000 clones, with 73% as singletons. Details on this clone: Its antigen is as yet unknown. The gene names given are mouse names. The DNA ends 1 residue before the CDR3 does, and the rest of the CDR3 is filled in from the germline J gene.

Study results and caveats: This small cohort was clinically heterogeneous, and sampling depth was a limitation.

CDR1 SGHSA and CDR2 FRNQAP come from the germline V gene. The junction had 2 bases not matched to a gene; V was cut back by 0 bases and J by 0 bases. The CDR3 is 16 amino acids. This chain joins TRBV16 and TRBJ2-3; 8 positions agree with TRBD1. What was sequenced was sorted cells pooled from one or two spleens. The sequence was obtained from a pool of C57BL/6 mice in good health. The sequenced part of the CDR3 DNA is TGTGCAAGCAGCTTAGACAGGGGGCTGAGTGCAGAAACGCTGTAT. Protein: CASSLDRGLSAETLY. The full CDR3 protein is CASSLDRGLSAETLYF.